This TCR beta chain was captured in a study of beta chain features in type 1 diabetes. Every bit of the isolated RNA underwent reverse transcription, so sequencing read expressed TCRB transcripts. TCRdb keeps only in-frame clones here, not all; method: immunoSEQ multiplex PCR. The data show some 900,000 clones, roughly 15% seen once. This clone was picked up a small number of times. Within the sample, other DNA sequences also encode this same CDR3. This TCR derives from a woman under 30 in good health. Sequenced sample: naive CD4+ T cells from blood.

The CDR3 is CASSEQNYGYTF. The CDR3 coding sequence is TGTGCCAGCAGTGAACAGAACTATGGCTACACCTTC. The rearrangement uses TRBV25-1 and TRBJ1-2; D gene uncertain. This CDR3 is built from 12 residues. Trimming stripped 2 bases from V and 2 bases from J, with 3 bases between. Germline values: CDR1 MGHDK, CDR2 SYGVNS.